One sample yielded the 7 T cell receptor beta chains listed below, sequenced in a study of cytomegalovirus exposure and HLA in healthy donors. The study ran its PCR with 60 Vbeta and 13 Jbeta primers. Libraries were prepared by immunoSEQ multiplex PCR; TCRdb keeps only in-frame clonotypes and omits some of them. The data hold just over 150,000 clones, with about three quarters observed a single time. What was sequenced was PBMCs. All receptors derive from a woman aged 40 to 50 in good health and CMV-seronegative.

A word on this clone: The germline gene is not matched at one end of the junction; a read error may be the cause. The chain uses TRBV7-9 and TRBJ2-7; no clear D. Germline CDR1 is SEHNR and CDR2 is FQNEAQ (reference sequence). The CDR3 loop spans 12 amino acids. CDR3 sequence (DNA): TGTTCCAGCAGCGTTAGTGCTAACGAGCAGTACTTC. Translation gives CSSSVSANEQYF.

The sample holds a few counts of this clone. This chain links TRBV7-8 with TRBJ2-7, with TRBD1 identical over 9 bases. CDR1 and CDR2 (germline): SGHVS, FQNEAQ. V dropped 1 base and J dropped 3; count of bases not matched to a gene: 7. This CDR3 has 16 amino acids. The CDR3: CASSLVGTGYFYEQYF. CDR3 DNA sequence: TGTGCCAGCAGCTTAGTTGGGACAGGGTATTTCTACGAGCAGTACTTC.

This clone was observed a few times. V usage is TRBV6-1 and J usage is TRBJ1-2; TRBD1 agrees at 11 bases. J was trimmed by 5 bases and V by 6 bases; bases with no gene match: 5. CDR1 is MNHNS, CDR2 SASEGT, per germline. This CDR3 spans 14 amino acids. The CDR3 DNA reads as TGTGCCAGCAGGGGACAGGGGGGTTTTTATGGCTACACCTTC. It yields the protein CASRGQGGFYGYTF.

Here the CDR3 reads CASSLLAGGMNTQYF. The CDR3 nucleotides are TGTGCCAGCAGTTTACTAGCGGGGGGTATGAATACGCAGTATTTT. The rearrangement uses TRBV28 and TRBJ2-3; TRBD2 aligns across 11 bases. V lost 2 bases to trimming and J lost 7 bases; unmatched junction nucleotides: 5. CDR3 size: 15 residues. CDR1 is MDHEN, CDR2 SYDVKM, per germline.

This clone was counted a single time. The chain uses TRBV5-1 and TRBJ2-7; D uncertain. The V end was cut by 0 bases, the J end by 5 bases, with 9 bases between. CDR3 size: 13 residues. Germline V gene data show CDR1 as SGHRS and CDR2 as YFSETQ. This CDR3 is CASSLVGDNEQYF. The CDR3, as DNA: TGCGCCAGCAGCTTGGTAGGTGACAACGAGCAGTACTTC. Combining the CDR3 with reference TRBV5-1 and TRBJ2-7 gives the whole variable domain KAGVTQTPRYLIKTRGQQVTLSCSPISGHRSVSWYQQTPGQGLQFLFEYFSETQRNKGNFPGRFSGRQFSNSRSEMNVSTLELGDSALYLCASSLVGDNEQYFGPGTRLTVT.

This clone was seen more than once but under ten times. The gene calls are TRBV5-1 and TRBJ1-1, with D perhaps TRBD1 (5 bases). The V end lost 6 bases, the J end lost 1 base, and 13 bases lay between the germline ends. The CDR3 totals 14 residues. Germline V gene lookup returns CDR1 SGHRS and CDR2 YFSETQ. The CDR3 region is CASTGQRGNTEAFF. The CDR3 region has the DNA TGCGCCAGCACCGGTCAAAGGGGGAACACTGAAGCTTTCTTT.

V gene TRBV2 combines with J gene TRBJ1-5; 8 nucleotides match TRBD1. V trimming: 5 bases; J trimming: 6 bases; junction bases outside the gene matches: 6. The CDR3 contains 14 residues. Germline CDR1 and CDR2: SNHLY and FYNNEI. In DNA, the CDR3 is TGTGCCAGCAGTCAGGGGGCTAGGAGTCAGCCCCAGCATTTT. Translating gives CASSQGARSQPQHF.